This is a list of T cell receptor beta chains from one sample in a study of blood T cells in healthy people across ages. In TCRdb, the 5' RACE reads were re-called with MiXCR into one record per CDR3 protein. The sample yields under 1,000,000 distinct CDR3 sequences, about 45% seen once. The sequenced material came from blood. The receptors were gathered from a man older than 75 in good health. Both conserved end residues are part of each CDR3. The order of the fields is V gene, CDR3 length, clone size, J gene, D gene, CDR3 protein, CDR3 DNA. A D gene is named only where the DNA matches it firmly. Size values are once, few and many counts, or a class for expanded clones, and some rows have none.

V gene: TRBV20-1; CDR3 length: 13; clone size: NA; J gene: TRBJ1-2; D gene: NA; CDR3 protein: CSAAGRGSYGYTF; CDR3 DNA: TGCAGTGCCGCCGGAAGAGGCAGCTATGGCTACACCTTC
V gene: TRBV7-3; CDR3 length: 14; clone size: NA; J gene: TRBJ2-1; D gene: TRBD1; CDR3 protein: CASSQGQVPNEQFF; CDR3 DNA: TGTGCCAGCAGCCAAGGACAGGTTCCTAATGAGCAGTTCTTC
V gene: TRBV7-2; CDR3 length: 14; clone size: few; J gene: TRBJ2-1; D gene: TRBD2; CDR3 protein: CASSPSGTTNEQFF; CDR3 DNA: TGTGCCAGCAGCCCTAGCGGGACTACTAATGAGCAGTTCTTC
V gene: TRBV5-1; CDR3 length: 15; clone size: NA; J gene: TRBJ1-6; D gene: NA; CDR3 protein: CASSLDGLRNSPLHF; CDR3 DNA: TGCGCCAGCAGCTTGGACGGATTACGTAATTCACCCCTCCACTTT
V gene: TRBV7-9; CDR3 length: 16; clone size: NA; J gene: TRBJ1-5; D gene: NA; CDR3 protein: CASSLGKGSADQPQHF; CDR3 DNA: TGTGCCAGCAGCTTAGGAAAGGGTAGCGCGGATCAGCCCCAGCATTTT
V gene: TRBV10-3; CDR3 length: 18; clone size: many; J gene: TRBJ2-1; D gene: TRBD1; CDR3 protein: CAISETLLPGQGDNEQFF; CDR3 DNA: TGTGCCATCAGTGAGACCCTCCTGCCGGGACAGGGCGACAATGAGCAGTTCTTC
V gene: TRBV12-3/TRBV12-4; CDR3 length: 13; clone size: NA; J gene: TRBJ2-5; D gene: NA; CDR3 protein: CASSSRGGSVQYF; CDR3 DNA: TGTGCCAGCAGTTCCCGAGGGGGGTCAGTGCAGTACTTC
V gene: TRBV7-2; CDR3 length: 12; clone size: few; J gene: TRBJ2-2; D gene: NA; CDR3 protein: CASTRDTGELFF; CDR3 DNA: TGTGCCAGCACCCGGGACACCGGGGAGCTGTTTTTT
V gene: TRBV5-1; CDR3 length: 14; clone size: few; J gene: TRBJ2-1; D gene: NA; CDR3 protein: CASALDSSYNEQFF; CDR3 DNA: TGCGCCAGCGCTCTGGACAGTTCCTACAATGAGCAGTTCTTC
V gene: TRBV7-9; CDR3 length: 13; clone size: NA; J gene: TRBJ1-4; D gene: NA; CDR3 protein: CASSLGTDRKLFF; CDR3 DNA: TGTGCCAGCAGCTTAGGGACAGATCGAAAACTGTTTTTT
V gene: TRBV29-1; CDR3 length: 15; clone size: NA; J gene: TRBJ2-1; D gene: TRBD1; CDR3 protein: CSVEGYRGYYNEQFF; CDR3 DNA: TGCAGCGTTGAAGGCTACAGGGGGTACTACAATGAGCAGTTCTTC
V gene: TRBV15; CDR3 length: 14; clone size: NA; J gene: TRBJ2-3; D gene: NA; CDR3 protein: CATSRDRLIDTQYF; CDR3 DNA: TGTGCCACCAGCAGAGACAGGTTAATCGATACGCAGTATTTT
V gene: TRBV27; CDR3 length: 15; clone size: few; J gene: TRBJ2-1; D gene: NA; CDR3 protein: CASSSLGGPYNEQFF; CDR3 DNA: TGTGCCAGCAGTTCCTTGGGGGGACCCTACAATGAGCAGTTCTTC
V gene: TRBV6-5; CDR3 length: 16; clone size: NA; J gene: TRBJ2-7; D gene: NA; CDR3 protein: CASSYSRAGLGYEQYF; CDR3 DNA: TGTGCCAGCAGTTACTCGAGGGCAGGGTTGGGCTACGAGCAGTACTTC
V gene: TRBV4-3; CDR3 length: 16; clone size: NA; J gene: TRBJ2-1; D gene: TRBD2; CDR3 protein: CASSQDAGLATNEQFF; CDR3 DNA: TGCGCCAGCAGCCAAGACGCGGGACTAGCGACGAATGAGCAGTTCTTC
V gene: TRBV6-5; CDR3 length: 16; clone size: few; J gene: TRBJ2-7; D gene: NA; CDR3 protein: CASSYTSARWPYEQYF; CDR3 DNA: TGTGCCAGCAGTTACACTTCGGCCCGTTGGCCCTACGAGCAGTACTTC
V gene: TRBV3-1; CDR3 length: 15; clone size: few; J gene: TRBJ2-7; D gene: NA; CDR3 protein: CASSQDISEFGEQYF; CDR3 DNA: TGTGCCAGCAGCCAAGATATCAGTGAATTCGGCGAGCAGTACTTC
V gene: TRBV7-9; CDR3 length: 15; clone size: few; J gene: TRBJ2-1; D gene: TRBD2; CDR3 protein: CASSLGSGRAYEQFF; CDR3 DNA: TGTGCCAGCAGCTTGGGTAGCGGGAGGGCCTATGAGCAGTTCTTC
V gene: TRBV4-1; CDR3 length: 15; clone size: NA; J gene: TRBJ2-7; D gene: NA; CDR3 protein: CASSQGGGSSYEQYF; CDR3 DNA: TGCGCCAGCAGCCAGGGCGGAGGGAGCTCCTACGAGCAGTACTTC
V gene: TRBV4-1; CDR3 length: 17; clone size: few; J gene: TRBJ1-5; D gene: NA; CDR3 protein: CASSQDPAVYSNQPQHF; CDR3 DNA: TGCGCCAGCAGCCAAGACCCGGCAGTCTATAGCAATCAGCCCCAGCATTTT
V gene: TRBV24-1; CDR3 length: 14; clone size: few; J gene: TRBJ1-2; D gene: NA; CDR3 protein: CATSDSPDFYGYTF; CDR3 DNA: TGTGCCACCAGTGATTCCCCGGACTTCTATGGCTACACCTTC
V gene: TRBV6-5; CDR3 length: 15; clone size: NA; J gene: TRBJ2-7; D gene: TRBD1; CDR3 protein: CAGSETGTGRYEQYF; CDR3 DNA: TGTGCCGGCAGCGAAACCGGGACAGGGCGCTACGAGCAGTACTTC
V gene: TRBV5-6; CDR3 length: 12; clone size: NA; J gene: TRBJ1-6; D gene: NA; CDR3 protein: CASSWMNSPLHF; CDR3 DNA: TGTGCCAGCAGCTGGATGAATTCACCCCTCCACTTT
V gene: TRBV4-3; CDR3 length: 14; clone size: once; J gene: TRBJ2-1; D gene: NA; CDR3 protein: CASRQEGDYNEQFF; CDR3 DNA: TGCGCCAGCAGACAAGAGGGGGACTACAATGAGCAGTTCTTC
V gene: TRBV18; CDR3 length: 17; clone size: few; J gene: TRBJ1-5; D gene: TRBD1; CDR3 protein: CASSPNTGEGVNQPQHF; CDR3 DNA: TGTGCCAGCTCCCCAAATACAGGGGAGGGGGTGAATCAGCCCCAGCATTTT
V gene: TRBV29-1; CDR3 length: 13; clone size: few; J gene: TRBJ2-3; D gene: NA; CDR3 protein: CSVRDPRGDTQYF; CDR3 DNA: TGCAGCGTTCGGGATCCTCGGGGAGATACGCAGTATTTT
V gene: TRBV5-1; CDR3 length: 14; clone size: few; J gene: TRBJ2-3; D gene: NA; CDR3 protein: CASSLGMTTDTQYF; CDR3 DNA: TGCGCCAGCAGCTTGGGCATGACCACAGATACGCAGTATTTT
V gene: TRBV5-5; CDR3 length: 13; clone size: many; J gene: TRBJ2-7; D gene: NA; CDR3 protein: CASSSGPNYEQYF; CDR3 DNA: TGTGCCAGCAGCTCCGGGCCTAACTACGAGCAGTACTTC
V gene: TRBV6-5; CDR3 length: 14; clone size: NA; J gene: TRBJ2-1; D gene: NA; CDR3 protein: CAVGRNSDGYEQFF; CDR3 DNA: TGTGCCGTGGGGCGGAATAGCGACGGCTATGAGCAGTTCTTC
V gene: TRBV6-5; CDR3 length: 16; clone size: NA; J gene: TRBJ1-2; D gene: TRBD1; CDR3 protein: CASSYSGQGAGYGYTF; CDR3 DNA: TGTGCCAGCAGTTACTCGGGACAGGGGGCGGGCTATGGCTACACCTTC
V gene: TRBV6-5; CDR3 length: 13; clone size: many; J gene: TRBJ2-5; D gene: NA; CDR3 protein: CASSYSGADEQYF; CDR3 DNA: TGTGCCAGCAGTTACTCTGGAGCGGATGAGCAGTACTTC
V gene: TRBV30; CDR3 length: 13; clone size: NA; J gene: TRBJ2-1; D gene: TRBD2; CDR3 protein: CAWSPMRGGEQFF; CDR3 DNA: TGTGCCTGGAGCCCCATGCGGGGGGGTGAGCAGTTCTTC
V gene: TRBV20-1; CDR3 length: 13; clone size: few; J gene: TRBJ2-2; D gene: TRBD2; CDR3 protein: CSASRTSAGELFF; CDR3 DNA: TGCAGTGCTAGCAGGACTAGCGCCGGGGAGCTGTTTTTT
V gene: TRBV9; CDR3 length: 16; clone size: NA; J gene: TRBJ2-3; D gene: NA; CDR3 protein: CASSVEVGPNTDTQYF; CDR3 DNA: TGTGCCAGCAGCGTAGAAGTGGGACCAAACACAGATACGCAGTATTTT
V gene: TRBV10-3; CDR3 length: 14; clone size: once; J gene: TRBJ2-7; D gene: NA; CDR3 protein: CAISWDPSFYEQYF; CDR3 DNA: TGTGCCATCAGTTGGGACCCAAGCTTCTACGAGCAGTACTTC
V gene: TRBV12-3/TRBV12-4; CDR3 length: 13; clone size: NA; J gene: TRBJ2-5; D gene: NA; CDR3 protein: CAGSPGGCETQYF; CDR3 DNA: TGTGCCGGCAGCCCCGGCGGATGTGAGACCCAGTACTTC
V gene: TRBV14; CDR3 length: 14; clone size: NA; J gene: TRBJ1-4; D gene: NA; CDR3 protein: CASSPRGANEKLFF; CDR3 DNA: TGTGCCAGCAGCCCACGGGGGGCTAATGAAAAACTGTTTTTT
V gene: TRBV20-1; CDR3 length: 11; clone size: NA; J gene: TRBJ2-5; D gene: NA; CDR3 protein: CSAADARAQYF; CDR3 DNA: TGCAGTGCTGCTGACGCGCGCGCCCAGTACTTC
V gene: TRBV6-2/TRBV6-3; CDR3 length: 13; clone size: NA; J gene: TRBJ2-1; D gene: TRBD2; CDR3 protein: CASTSGVGDEQFF; CDR3 DNA: TGTGCCAGCACTAGCGGGGTTGGGGATGAGCAGTTCTTC
V gene: TRBV9; CDR3 length: 12; clone size: NA; J gene: TRBJ1-1; D gene: NA; CDR3 protein: CASSLPGPEAFF; CDR3 DNA: TGTGCCAGCAGCCTTCCGGGACCTGAAGCTTTCTTT
V gene: TRBV9; CDR3 length: 15; clone size: NA; J gene: TRBJ2-1; D gene: TRBD2; CDR3 protein: CASSATPGLVYGQFF; CDR3 DNA: TGTGCCAGCAGCGCCACTCCGGGACTAGTTTACGGGCAGTTCTTC
V gene: TRBV6-6; CDR3 length: 16; clone size: NA; J gene: TRBJ2-4; D gene: TRBD2; CDR3 protein: CASRSPGTSGQNIQYF; CDR3 DNA: TGTGCCAGCAGAAGCCCCGGGACTAGCGGGCAAAACATTCAGTACTTC
V gene: TRBV4-3; CDR3 length: 15; clone size: many; J gene: TRBJ2-3; D gene: NA; CDR3 protein: CASSQDINTPDTQYF; CDR3 DNA: TGCGCCAGCAGCCAAGACATTAACACCCCAGATACGCAGTATTTT